Following are 17 T cell receptor beta chains from one sample sequenced in a study of T-cell reconstitution after alpha-beta-depleted transplantation in children. Library preparation (for TCRbeta) was performed with unique molecular identifiers. TCRdb itself ran the PCR reads through MiXCR, one entry per CDR3 protein. The profile covers around 800,000 distinct CDR3 sequences, with roughly 15% appearing a single time and about 4.6% taken by the ten largest. Sequencing used PBMCs, mostly from graft donor cells, obtained 360 days after TCRalphabeta/CD19-depleted stem cell transplant. All receptors derive from a male patient aged 10-17 years who had a stem cell transplant for acute lymphoblastic leukemia, so the T cells may come from the graft donor.

This rearrangement joins TRBV12-3 or TRBV12-4 to TRBJ2-3; 7 bases match TRBD2. This CDR3 spans 15 amino acids. J was trimmed by 6 bases and V by 5 bases; bases with no gene match: 11. The CDR3 DNA reads TGTGCCAGCAGTGCGCCCCAATCCGGGAGGGATACGCAGTATTTT. Translation gives CASSAPQSGRDTQYF.

The chain has TRBV13 and TRBJ2-7, with D unclear. Between the trimmed V and J ends, which lost 2 bases and 6 bases, there was a span of 11 bases. Per germline, CDR1 PRHDT and CDR2 FYEKMQ (reference sequence). This CDR3 has 13 amino acids. The CDR3 DNA reads as TGTGCCAGCAGCTTAACTCTCCTCTTCGAGCAGTACTTC. Translation gives CASSLTLLFEQYF.

The chain employs TRBV5-1 and TRBJ2-1, with TRBD1 as a possible D gene (6 bases). The CDR3 extends over 16 amino acids. V was clipped by 3 bases and J by 0 bases, with 13 bases between them. In germline, CDR1 is SGHRS, CDR2 YFSETQ. The CDR3 protein is CASSSDRYSSYNEQFF. In nucleotides, the CDR3 is TGCGCCAGCAGCTCGGACAGATACAGCTCCTACAATGAGCAGTTCTTC.

This clonotype showed up just a few times. This chain joins TRBV20-1 and TRBJ1-2, with 12 bases fitting TRBD1. J was trimmed by 7 bases and V by 0 bases; bases with no gene match: 3. Germline V gene data show CDR1 as DFQATT and CDR2 as SNEGSKA (reference sequence). CDR3 size: 14 residues. CDR3 residues: CSARDWDRGPGYTF. CDR3 nucleotide sequence: TGCAGTGCTAGAGATTGGGACAGGGGGCCTGGCTACACCTTC.

This clonotype was seen a handful of times. This chain joins TRBV14 and TRBJ2-1, with 9 bases fitting TRBD1. The CDR3 is 17 residues long. Trimming cost V 7 bases and J 7 bases; bases outside gene matches: 17. Per germline, CDR1 SGHDN and CDR2 FVKESK. CDR3 in amino acids: CASTRGTGTGRGNEQFF. CDR3 DNA: TGTGCCAGCACCCGGGGGACCGGGACAGGGAGAGGGAATGAGCAGTTCTTC.

This clonotype came up a few times. The chain has TRBV6-1 and TRBJ2-2; D not resolved. Germline CDR1 reads MNHNS; CDR2 reads SASEGT. The CDR3 totals 13 residues. V dropped 7 bases and J dropped 2 bases, with 8 bases sitting between them. CDR3 bases: TGTGCCAGCACTAAATCTAACACCGGGGAGCTGTTTTTT. Residues: CASTKSNTGELFF.

This clonotype was seen more than once but under ten times. V and J are TRBV29-1 and TRBJ2-1; D unclear. Looked up from germline, CDR1 is SQVTM and CDR2 is ANQGSEA. The germline V and J ends were trimmed by 2 bases and 9 bases, with 8 bases remaining between them. CDR3 size: 11 residues. Here the CDR3 DNA reads TGCAGCGTTGAAAACCCGAGTGAGCAGTTCTTC. Translated, it gives CSVENPSEQFF.

This clonotype occurred many times. This chain links TRBV5-1 with TRBJ2-1; 7 nucleotides agree with TRBD2. The junction had 5 bases not matched to a gene; V was cut back by 1 base and J by 7 bases. CDR1 is SGHRS, CDR2 YFSETQ, per germline. CDR3 length: 14 amino acids. The CDR3 is CASSLRTSQNEQFF. The CDR3 DNA reads TGCGCCAGCAGCTTGAGGACTAGTCAGAATGAGCAGTTCTTC.

In this sample, this clonotype turned up a few times. The chain couples TRBV20-1 to TRBJ2-1; D is unclear. The CDR3 has 12 amino acids. In germline, CDR1 is DFQATT, CDR2 SNEGSKA (reference sequence). The V gene lost 3 bases and the J gene lost 9 bases, with 12 bases spanning the gap. The CDR3 DNA reads TGCAGTGCTAGCTTGGGTCTACCTGAGCAGTTCTTC. It encodes CSASLGLPEQFF.

The rearrangement links TRBV6-2 or TRBV6-3 to TRBJ2-7; D is uncertain. Per germline, CDR1 MNHEY and CDR2 SVGEGT. This CDR3 has 16 residues. V shed 2 bases and J shed 3 bases, with 17 bases lying between them. CDR3 nucleotides: TGTGCCAGCAGTTACGGGCTCGATGGATCGCGCTACGAGCAGTACTTC. It codes for CASSYGLDGSRYEQYF.

This clonotype was recorded a few times. The rearrangement uses TRBV25-1 and TRBJ2-7, with D perhaps assigned TRBD1 or TRBD2 (5 bases each). Germline V gene sequence: CDR1 MGHDK, CDR2 SYGVNS. The CDR3 is 14 residues long. Trimming removed 2 bases from V and 1 base from J, with 9 bases in between. CDR3 coding DNA: TGTGCCAGCAGTGAACTCAGGGAGTCCTACGAGCAGTACTTC. It encodes CASSELRESYEQYF.

The chain carries TRBV15 and TRBJ2-7; D unclear. The ends were cut back, 3 bases at V and 3 bases at J, with 21 bases in the middle. The CDR3 length is 17 residues. Germline CDR1 is LNHNV and CDR2 is YYDKDF (reference sequence). The CDR3 sequence: CATSRGTFLRGFYEQYF. The CDR3 DNA sequence: TGTGCCACCAGCAGGGGTACCTTCCTTCGTGGCTTCTACGAGCAGTACTTC.

This clonotype was observed a handful of times. The chain joins TRBV20-1 to TRBJ2-7; D perhaps matches TRBD2 (6 bases). The germline CDR1 and CDR2 sequences are DFQATT and SNEGSKA (reference sequence). The CDR3 runs to 15 residues. The V end was cut by 4 bases, the J end by 7 bases, with 23 bases between. CDR3 protein: CSAKKGATRRDEQYF. The CDR3 DNA follows: TGCAGTGCTAAAAAAGGGGCCACTCGGAGGGATGAGCAGTACTTC.

This clonotype was seen only a few times. CDR3 in amino acids: CSAVTKTGVNLAFF. DNA for the CDR3: TGCAGTGCTGTCACCAAAACAGGGGTCAATTTAGCTTTCTTT. J is TRBJ1-1 and V is TRBV20-1; TRBD1 aligns across 7 bases. V dropped 5 bases and J dropped 10; count of bases not matched to a gene: 16. CDR3 length: 14 residues. Per germline, CDR1 DFQATT and CDR2 SNEGSKA (reference sequence).

There are many counts of this clonotype. This chain connects TRBV9 to TRBJ2-7; D uncertain. CDR3 length: 15 amino acids. The ends were cut back, 0 bases at V and 4 bases at J, with 14 bases in the middle. The germline V gene has CDR1 SGDLS and CDR2 YYNGEE. CDR3 nucleotide sequence: TGTGCCAGCAGCGTAGGATCGTCGGATACTTACGAGCAGTACTTC. It encodes CASSVGSSDTYEQYF. The full variable domain, with the rest looked up from reference TRBV9 and TRBJ2-7, is DSGVTQTPKHLITATGQRVTLRCSPRSGDLSVYWYQQSLDQGLQFLIQYYNGEERAKGNILERFSAQQFPDLHSELNLSSLELGDSALYFCASSVGSSDTYEQYFGPGTRLTVT.

This chain links TRBV12-3 or TRBV12-4 with TRBJ1-1; no reliable D call. The CDR3 sequence is 13 residues long. Trimming shortened V by 5 bases and J by 4 bases, and 11 bases separated the two germline ends. In DNA, the CDR3 is TGTGCCAGCAGTATCGAGAGAGGCACTGAAGCTTTCTTT. It encodes CASSIERGTEAFF.

The genes are TRBV3-1 and TRBJ2-7; 10 bases match TRBD2. The CDR3 has 17 residues. Germline CDR1 and CDR2: LGHDT and YNNKEL (reference sequence). Trimming took 5 bases from V and 0 from J; bases not matched to a gene: 10. In nucleotides, the CDR3 is TGTGCCAGCAGCAGAGTAGCGGGAGGACAAAGCTCCTACGAGCAGTACTTC. Residues: CASSRVAGGQSSYEQYF.